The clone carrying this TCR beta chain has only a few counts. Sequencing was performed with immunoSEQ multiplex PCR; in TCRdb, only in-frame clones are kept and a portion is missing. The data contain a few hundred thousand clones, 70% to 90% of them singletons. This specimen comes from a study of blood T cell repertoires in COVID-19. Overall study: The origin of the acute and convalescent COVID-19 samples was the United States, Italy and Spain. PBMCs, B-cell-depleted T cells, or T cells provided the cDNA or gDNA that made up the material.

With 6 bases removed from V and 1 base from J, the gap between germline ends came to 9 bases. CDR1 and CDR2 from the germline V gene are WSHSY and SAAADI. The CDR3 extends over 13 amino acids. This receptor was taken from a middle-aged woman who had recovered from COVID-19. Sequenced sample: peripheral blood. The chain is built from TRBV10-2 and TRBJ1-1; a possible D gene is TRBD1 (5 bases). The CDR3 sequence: CASRDIPNTEAFF. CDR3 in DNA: TGCGCCAGCAGGGACATCCCGAACACTGAAGCTTTCTTT.